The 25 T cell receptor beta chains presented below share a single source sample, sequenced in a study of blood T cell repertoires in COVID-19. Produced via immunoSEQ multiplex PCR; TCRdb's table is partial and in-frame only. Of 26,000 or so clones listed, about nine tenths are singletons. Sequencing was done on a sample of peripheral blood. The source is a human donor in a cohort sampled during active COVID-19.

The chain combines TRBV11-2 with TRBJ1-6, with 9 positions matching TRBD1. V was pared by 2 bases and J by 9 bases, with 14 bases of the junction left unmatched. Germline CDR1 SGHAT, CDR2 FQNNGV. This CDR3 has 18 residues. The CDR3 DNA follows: TGTGCCAGCAGCTTATTATCATGGGACAGGGTAAAAAGTTCACCCCTCCACTTT. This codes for CASSLLSWDRVKSSPLHF.

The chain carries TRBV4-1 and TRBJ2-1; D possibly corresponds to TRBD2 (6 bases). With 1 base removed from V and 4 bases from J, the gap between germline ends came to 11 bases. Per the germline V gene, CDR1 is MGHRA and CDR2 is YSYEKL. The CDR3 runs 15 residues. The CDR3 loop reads CASSQGRDPYNEQFF. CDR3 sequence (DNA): TGCGCCAGCAGCCAAGGGCGGGACCCATACAATGAGCAGTTCTTC.

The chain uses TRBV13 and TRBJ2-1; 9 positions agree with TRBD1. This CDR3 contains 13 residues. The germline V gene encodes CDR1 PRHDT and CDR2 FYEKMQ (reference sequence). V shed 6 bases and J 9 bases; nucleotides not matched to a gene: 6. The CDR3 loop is CASRSGTGSEQFF. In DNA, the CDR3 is TGTGCCAGCAGATCCGGGACAGGGAGTGAGCAGTTCTTC. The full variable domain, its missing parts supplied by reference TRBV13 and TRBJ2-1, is AAGVIQSPRHLIKEKRETATLKCYPIPRHDTVYWYQQGPGQDPQFLISFYEKMQSDKGSIPDRFSAQQFSDYHSELNMSSLELGDSALYFCASRSGTGSEQFFGPGTRLTVL.

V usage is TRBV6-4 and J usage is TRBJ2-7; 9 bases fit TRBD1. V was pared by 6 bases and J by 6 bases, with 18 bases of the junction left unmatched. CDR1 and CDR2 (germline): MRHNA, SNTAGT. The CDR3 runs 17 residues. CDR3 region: CASSFRQGGQGKCEQYV. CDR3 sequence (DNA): TGTGCCAGCAGCTTCAGGCAGGGGGGACAGGGTAAATGCGAGCAGTACGTC.

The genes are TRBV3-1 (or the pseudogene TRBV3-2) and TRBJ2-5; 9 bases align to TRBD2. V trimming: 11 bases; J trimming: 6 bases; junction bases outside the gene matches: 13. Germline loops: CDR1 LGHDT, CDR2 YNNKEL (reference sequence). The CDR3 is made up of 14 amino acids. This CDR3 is CASAGGGAWKTQYF. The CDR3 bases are TGTGCCTCTGCCGGCGGGGGGGCCTGGAAGACCCAGTACTTC.

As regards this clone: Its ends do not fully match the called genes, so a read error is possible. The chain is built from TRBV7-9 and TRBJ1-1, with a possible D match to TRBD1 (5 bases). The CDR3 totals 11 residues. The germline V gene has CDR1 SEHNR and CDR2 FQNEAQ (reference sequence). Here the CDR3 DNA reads TGTGCCAGCAGCCTCGGTGGGCCGGGGGAATTT. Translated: CASSLGGPGEF.

This CDR3 reads CALGTSGGAYTGELFF. The CDR3 DNA follows: TGTGCCCTCGGGACTAGCGGGGGGGCCTACACCGGGGAGCTGTTTTTT. The genes are TRBV10-3 and TRBJ2-2; 16 bases are a match to TRBD2. The CDR3 has 16 amino acids. V was pared by 11 bases and J by 3 bases, with 6 bases of the junction left unmatched. CDR1 and CDR2 from the germline V gene are ENHRY and SYGVKD.

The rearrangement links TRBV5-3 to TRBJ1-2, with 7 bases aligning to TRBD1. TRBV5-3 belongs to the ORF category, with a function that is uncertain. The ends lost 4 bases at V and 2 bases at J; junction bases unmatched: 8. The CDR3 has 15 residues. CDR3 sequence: CARSGPGQSNYGYTF. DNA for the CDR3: TGTGCCAGAAGCGGACCGGGACAGTCAAACTATGGCTACACCTTC.

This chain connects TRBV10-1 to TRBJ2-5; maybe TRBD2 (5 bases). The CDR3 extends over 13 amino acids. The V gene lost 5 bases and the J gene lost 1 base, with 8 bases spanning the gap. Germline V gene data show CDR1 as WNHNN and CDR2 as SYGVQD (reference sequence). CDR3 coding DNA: TGCGCCAGCAGTCCGAGCGGCCAAGAGACCCAGTACTTC. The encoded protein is CASSPSGQETQYF.

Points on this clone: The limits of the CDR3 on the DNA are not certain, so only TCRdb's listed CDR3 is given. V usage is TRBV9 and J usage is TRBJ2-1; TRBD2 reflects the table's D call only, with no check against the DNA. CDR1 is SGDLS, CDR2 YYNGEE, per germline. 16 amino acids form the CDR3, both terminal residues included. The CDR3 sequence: CASSVARGSSYNEQLF.

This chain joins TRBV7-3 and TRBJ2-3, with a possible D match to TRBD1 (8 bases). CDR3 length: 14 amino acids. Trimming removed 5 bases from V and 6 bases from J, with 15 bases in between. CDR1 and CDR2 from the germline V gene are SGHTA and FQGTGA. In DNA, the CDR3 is TGTGCCAGCAGCCTCGACAGGGGAGGGGATACGCAGTATTTT. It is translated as CASSLDRGGDTQYF.

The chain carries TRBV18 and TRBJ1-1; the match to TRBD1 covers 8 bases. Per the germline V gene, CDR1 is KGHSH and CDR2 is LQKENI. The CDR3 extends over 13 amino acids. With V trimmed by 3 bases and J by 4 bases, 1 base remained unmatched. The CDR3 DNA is TGTGCCAGCTCACCCGGACAGGGCACTGAAGCTTTCTTT. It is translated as CASSPGQGTEAFF. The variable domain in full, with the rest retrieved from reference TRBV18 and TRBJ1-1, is NAGVMQNPRHLVRRRGQEARLRCSPMKGHSHVYWYRQLPEEGLKFMVYLQKENIIDESGMPKERFSAEFPKEGPSILRIQQVVRGDSAAYFCASSPGQGTEAFFGQGTRLTVV.

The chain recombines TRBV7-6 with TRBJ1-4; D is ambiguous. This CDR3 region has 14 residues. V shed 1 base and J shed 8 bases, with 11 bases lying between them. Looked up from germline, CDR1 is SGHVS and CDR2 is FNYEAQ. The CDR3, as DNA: TGTGCCAGCAGCTTAGGAGGGTTGGGGGAAAAACTGTTTTTT. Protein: CASSLGGLGEKLFF.

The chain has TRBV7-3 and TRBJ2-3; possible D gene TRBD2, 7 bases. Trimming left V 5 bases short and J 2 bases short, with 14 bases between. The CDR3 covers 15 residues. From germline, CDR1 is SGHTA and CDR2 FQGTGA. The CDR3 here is CASSPLGGATDTQYF. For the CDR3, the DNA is TGTGCCAGCAGCCCTTTAGGGGGGGCCACAGATACGCAGTATTTT. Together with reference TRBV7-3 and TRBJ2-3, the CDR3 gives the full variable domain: GAGVSQTPSNKVTEKGKYVELRCDPISGHTALYWYRQSLGQGPEFLIYFQGTGAADDSGLPNDRFFAVRPEGSVSTLKIQRTERGDSAVYLCASSPLGGATDTQYFGPGTRLTVL.

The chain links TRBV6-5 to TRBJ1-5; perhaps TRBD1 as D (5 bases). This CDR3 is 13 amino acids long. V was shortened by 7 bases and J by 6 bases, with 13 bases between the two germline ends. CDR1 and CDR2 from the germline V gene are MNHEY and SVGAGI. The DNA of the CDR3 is TGTGCCAGCACTATAAAGACAGCTCAGCCCCAGCATTTT. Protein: CASTIKTAQPQHF.

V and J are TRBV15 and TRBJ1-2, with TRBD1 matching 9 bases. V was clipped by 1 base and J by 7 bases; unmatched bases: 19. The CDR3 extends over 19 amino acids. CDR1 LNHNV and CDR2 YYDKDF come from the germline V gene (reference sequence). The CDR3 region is CATSRARNVGQGISGGYTF. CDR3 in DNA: TGTGCCACCAGCAGAGCTAGGAATGTAGGACAGGGGATCTCGGGTGGCTACACCTTC.

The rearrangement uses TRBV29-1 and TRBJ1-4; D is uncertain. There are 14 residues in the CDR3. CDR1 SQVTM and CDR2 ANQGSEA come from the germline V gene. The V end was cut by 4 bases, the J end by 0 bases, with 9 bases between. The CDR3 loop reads CSVVVTATNEKLFF. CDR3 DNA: TGCAGCGTTGTAGTAACAGCAACTAATGAAAAACTGTTTTTT.

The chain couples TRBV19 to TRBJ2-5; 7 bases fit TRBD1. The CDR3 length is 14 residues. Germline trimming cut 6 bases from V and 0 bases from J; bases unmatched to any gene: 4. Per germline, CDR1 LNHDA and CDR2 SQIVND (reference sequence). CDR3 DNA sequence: TGTGCCAGTAGCCCGGGACAGTACCAAGAGACCCAGTACTTC. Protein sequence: CASSPGQYQETQYF.

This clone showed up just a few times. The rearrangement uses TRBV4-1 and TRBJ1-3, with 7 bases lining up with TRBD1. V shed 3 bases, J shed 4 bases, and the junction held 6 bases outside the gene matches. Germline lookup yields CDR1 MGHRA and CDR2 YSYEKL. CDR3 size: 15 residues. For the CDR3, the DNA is TGCGCCAGCAGCCACGCGGGACAGAAAGGAAACACCATATATTTT. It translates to CASSHAGQKGNTIYF.

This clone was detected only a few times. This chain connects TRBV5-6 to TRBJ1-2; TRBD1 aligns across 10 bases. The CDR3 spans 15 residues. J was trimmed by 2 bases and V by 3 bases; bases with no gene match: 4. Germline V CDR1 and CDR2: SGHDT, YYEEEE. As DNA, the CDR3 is TGTGCCAGCAGCTCACCGGGACAGGGGAACTATGGCTACACCTTC. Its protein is CASSSPGQGNYGYTF.

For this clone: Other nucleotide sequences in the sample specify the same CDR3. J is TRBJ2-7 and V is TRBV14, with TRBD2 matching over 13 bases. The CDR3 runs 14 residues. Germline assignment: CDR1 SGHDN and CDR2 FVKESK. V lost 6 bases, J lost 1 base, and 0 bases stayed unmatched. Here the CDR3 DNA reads TGTGCCAGCAGGACTAGCGGGGGGTCCTACGAGCAGTACTTC. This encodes CASRTSGGSYEQYF.

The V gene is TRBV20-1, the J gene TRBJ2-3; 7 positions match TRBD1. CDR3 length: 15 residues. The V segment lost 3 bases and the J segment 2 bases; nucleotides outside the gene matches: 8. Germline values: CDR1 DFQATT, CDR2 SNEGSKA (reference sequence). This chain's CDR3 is CSASKGASFTDTQYF. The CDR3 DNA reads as TGCAGTGCTAGTAAGGGGGCCTCCTTCACAGATACGCAGTATTTT.

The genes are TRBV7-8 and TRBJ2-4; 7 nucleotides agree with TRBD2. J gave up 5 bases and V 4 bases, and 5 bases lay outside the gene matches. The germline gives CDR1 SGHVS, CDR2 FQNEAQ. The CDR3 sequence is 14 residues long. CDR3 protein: CASSSVAGENIQYF. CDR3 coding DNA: TGTGCCAGCAGCTCCGTAGCGGGTGAAAACATTCAGTACTTC.

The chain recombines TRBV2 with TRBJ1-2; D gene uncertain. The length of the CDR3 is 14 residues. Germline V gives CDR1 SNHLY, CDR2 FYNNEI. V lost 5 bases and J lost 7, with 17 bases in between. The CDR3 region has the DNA TGTGCCAGCAGTCCCGAGGGAGTTTTAGCTGGCTACACCTTC. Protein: CASSPEGVLAGYTF.

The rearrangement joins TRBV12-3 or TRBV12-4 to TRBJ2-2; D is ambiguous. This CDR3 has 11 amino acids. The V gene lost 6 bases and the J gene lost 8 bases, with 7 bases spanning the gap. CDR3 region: CASSPQGELFF. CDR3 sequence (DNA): TGTGCCAGCAGCCCTCAGGGGGAGCTGTTTTTT.